This TCR beta chain was sequenced for a study of T cells after yellow fever vaccination. Overall study findings and caveats: Within FACS-sorted repertoires, abundant clonotypes contaminating from the bulk population could be present. It was a weaker secondary response, yet one that peaked faster, at day 5 versus 15.

This clonotype has a handful of counts. What it recognizes is unknown. This CDR3 spans 15 amino acids. CDR1 SGHRS and CDR2 YFSETQ come from the germline V gene. V was cut by 2 bases and J by 0 bases, with 12 bases left in between. TCRdb reprocessed the 5' RACE reads via MiXCR and lists one record per CDR3 protein. Of approximately 510,000 distinct CDR3 sequences detected, 20% to 25% appear once; the ten largest clones hold about 16%. The sample here was PBMCs, taken about 20 days after the first yellow fever vaccination. The chain links TRBV5-1 to TRBJ2-7; D unclear. The sequence derives from a man younger than 30 who received the YFV17D yellow fever vaccine. CDR3 sequence reads: CASSFHSESSYEQYF. CDR3 nucleotides: TGCGCCAGCAGCTTCCACAGTGAGAGCTCCTACGAGCAGTACTTC.